The 22 T cell receptor beta chains reported below all come from one sample, sequenced in a study of blood T cell repertoires in COVID-19. The protocol was immunoSEQ multiplex PCR, while the TCRdb copy is restricted to in-frame clones and leaves out a portion. The sample lists about 100,000 clones; 79% were seen once. Sequencing was performed on peripheral blood. These receptors all come from a woman of 80 years or more with active or convalescent COVID-19.

This chain joins TRBV28 and TRBJ1-1; maybe TRBD1 (6 bases). Trimming took off 2 bases at V and 11 bases at J, with 18 bases between the two ends. The CDR3 contains 14 residues. The germline V gene encodes CDR1 MDHEN and CDR2 SYDVKM. The CDR3 DNA reads TGTGCCAGCAGTTTAAACTACTTGACAGGAGGTGCTTTCTTT. This encodes CASSLNYLTGGAFF.

A note on this clone: The same CDR3 also results from other DNA sequences found in this sample. This rearrangement joins TRBV10-3 to TRBJ1-4, with D perhaps TRBD1 (6 bases). The CDR3 runs to 13 residues. Trimming shortened V by 5 bases and J by 4 bases, and 8 bases separated the two germline ends. Germline V lookup: CDR1 ENHRY, CDR2 SYGVKD. CDR3 protein: CAISTGSNEKLFF. In DNA, the CDR3 is TGTGCCATCAGTACAGGGAGTAATGAAAAACTGTTTTTT.

The chain recombines TRBV5-1 with TRBJ2-2; TRBD2 matches at 7 bases. The germline gives CDR1 SGHRS, CDR2 YFSETQ. The junction had 7 bases not matched to a gene; V was cut back by 7 bases and J by 1 base. The CDR3 is 15 residues long. Here the CDR3 DNA reads TGCGCCAGCCGACGACTAGCAGGGAACACCGGGGAGCTGTTTTTT. The encoded protein is CASRRLAGNTGELFF.

The chain is built from TRBV4-1 and TRBJ1-4, with TRBD1 as a possible D gene (6 bases). The CDR3 covers 15 residues. From germline, CDR1 is MGHRA and CDR2 YSYEKL. V was shortened by 1 base and J by 7 bases, with 13 bases between the two germline ends. The CDR3 nucleotides read TGCGCCAGCAGCCAAGTAGGGGGGGGGAGTGAAAAACTGTTTTTT. This translates into CASSQVGGGSEKLFF.

The chain employs TRBV19 and TRBJ2-3, with 7 bases aligning to TRBD2. This CDR3 spans 15 amino acids. The J segment lost 6 bases and the V segment lost 4 bases, leaving 10 bases of the junction unmatched. The V gene's germline CDR1 is LNHDA and CDR2 SQIVND (reference sequence). The CDR3 coding sequence is TGTGCCAGTAGTACCAGGACTAGTGGGAGGGATACGCAGTATTTT. Protein sequence: CASSTRTSGRDTQYF.

The chain combines TRBV7-2 with TRBJ1-3; 9 positions agree with TRBD1. V lost 4 bases, J lost 7 bases, and 8 bases stayed unmatched. This CDR3 spans 15 amino acids. Germline V gene data show CDR1 as SGHTA and CDR2 as FQGNSA. CDR3 nucleotides: TGTGCCAGCAGCTATGGGACAGGGAAGGGTAACACCATATATTTT. Protein sequence: CASSYGTGKGNTIYF.

The J gene is TRBJ2-7, the V gene TRBV7-9; D is ambiguous. The CDR3 is 12 amino acids. CDR1 is SEHNR, CDR2 FQNEAQ, per germline (reference sequence). V lost 3 bases, J lost 3 bases, and 6 bases lay in between. The CDR3 DNA follows: TGTGCCAGCAGCTTCGGTGTCTACGAGCAGTACTTC. Amino acid sequence: CASSFGVYEQYF.

The chain combines TRBV30 with TRBJ2-2; tentative D call: TRBD2 (6 bases). Trimming stripped 3 bases from V and 6 bases from J, with 26 bases between. CDR1 GTSNPN and CDR2 SVGIG come from the germline V gene (reference sequence). The CDR3 length is 18 residues. The CDR3 protein is CAWRLDGRGLLQAGELFF. Written as DNA, the CDR3 is TGTGCCTGGAGATTGGACGGGAGAGGCCTTTTGCAGGCCGGGGAGCTGTTTTTT.

This sequence joins TRBV4-3 and TRBJ2-1; D remains unclear. The ends were cut back, 1 base at V and 2 bases at J, with 12 bases in the middle. The CDR3 runs to 16 residues. CDR1 LGHNA and CDR2 YSLEER come from the germline V gene. The chain's CDR3 is CASSQGRQAPYNEQFF. In DNA, the CDR3 is TGCGCCAGCAGCCAAGGTCGTCAAGCGCCCTACAATGAGCAGTTCTTC.

This clone has only one observation. This sample includes further DNA sequences coding for the same CDR3. The J gene is TRBJ2-3, the V gene TRBV18; no clear D gene. With 3 bases removed from V and 2 bases from J, the gap between germline ends came to 6 bases. Germline values: CDR1 KGHSH, CDR2 LQKENI. This CDR3 has 13 amino acids. CDR3 region: CASSPANTDTQYF. The CDR3 bases are TGTGCCAGCTCACCCGCTAACACAGATACGCAGTATTTT.

This chain joins TRBV5-4 and TRBJ2-2, with D maybe TRBD1 (6 bases). Germline V gives CDR1 SGHNT, CDR2 YYREEE (reference sequence). CDR3 length equals 14 residues. Trimming removed 4 bases from V and 2 bases from J, with 9 bases in between. The CDR3 is CASSQDRNTGELFF. The CDR3 coding sequence is TGTGCCAGCAGCCAGGACAGAAACACCGGGGAGCTGTTTTTT.

The rearrangement joins TRBV5-4 to TRBJ2-1, with TRBD2 identical over 11 bases. The V segment lost 7 bases and the J segment 9 bases; nucleotides outside the gene matches: 18. This CDR3 spans 17 amino acids. Per germline, CDR1 SGHNT and CDR2 YYREEE (reference sequence). CDR3 protein: CASGEWGLAAPSGEQFF. The CDR3 region has the DNA TGTGCCAGCGGCGAATGGGGACTAGCGGCCCCTTCGGGTGAGCAGTTCTTC.

V gene TRBV2 combines with J gene TRBJ2-5; TRBD1 matches at 10 bases. This CDR3 spans 15 amino acids. Germline values: CDR1 SNHLY, CDR2 FYNNEI. Unmatched junction bases numbered 3, after V lost 0 bases and J lost 5 bases. The DNA of the CDR3 is TGTGCCAGCAGTGAAGCTCGGACAGGGGGGGAGACCCAGTACTTC. Encoded protein: CASSEARTGGETQYF.

This clone was recorded a few times. The V call is TRBV7-3, the J call TRBJ1-1, with 7 positions matching TRBD1. From germline, CDR1 is SGHTA and CDR2 FQGTGA. The junction had 14 bases not matched to a gene; V was cut back by 5 bases and J by 11 bases. There are 14 residues in the CDR3. The CDR3 coding sequence is TGTGCCAGCAGCCTCACCCCGCAGGGGGGATTGGCTTTCTTT. Its protein is CASSLTPQGGLAFF.

This clone appeared a single time. This chain joins TRBV20-1 and TRBJ1-5, with D perhaps TRBD1 (5 bases). CDR1 is DFQATT and CDR2 is SNEGSKA in the germline V gene (reference sequence). The CDR3 totals 18 residues. Between the trimmed V and J ends, which lost 3 bases and 0 bases, there was a span of 21 bases. CDR3 residues: CSASSGRRPVGSNQPQHF. The CDR3 nucleotides read TGCAGTGCTAGTTCAGGGCGACGCCCCGTCGGTAGCAATCAGCCCCAGCATTTT.

The genes are TRBV11-3 and TRBJ2-5, with D possibly being TRBD1 (5 bases). V lost 4 bases and J lost 2, with 8 bases in between. Germline loops: CDR1 SGHNT, CDR2 YENEEA. This CDR3 is built from 13 residues. This CDR3 is CASSWTSQETQYF. The DNA of the CDR3 is TGTGCCAGCAGCTGGACATCGCAAGAGACCCAGTACTTC.

The chain joins TRBV7-8 to TRBJ2-7, with D possibly TRBD2 on 5 matching bases. The germline gives CDR1 SGHVS, CDR2 FQNEAQ. The CDR3 runs to 16 residues. Deletions cut 1 base from V and 0 bases from J, with 13 bases between. The CDR3 coding sequence is TGTGCCAGCAGCTTAGGAGTAGCGAGTAGCTCCTACGAGCAGTACTTC. Protein: CASSLGVASSSYEQYF.

The sample holds a few counts of this clone. Different DNA sequences within this sample yield the same CDR3. The chain combines TRBV9 with TRBJ1-4; the D gene is possibly TRBD1 (5 bases). CDR1 and CDR2 (germline): SGDLS, YYNGEE. This CDR3 is built from 15 residues. Trimming left V 0 bases short and J 2 bases short, with 8 bases between. The CDR3 coding sequence is TGTGCCAGCAGCGTAGGTCAGGGTACTAATGAAAAACTGTTTTTT. Translated, it gives CASSVGQGTNEKLFF.

The rearrangement uses TRBV27 and TRBJ2-1; 12 positions match TRBD2. Unmatched junction bases numbered 1, after V lost 7 bases and J lost 3 bases. The CDR3 loop spans 14 amino acids. In germline, CDR1 is MNHEY, CDR2 SMNVEV (reference sequence). The CDR3 sequence is CASKGLAGYNEQFF. As DNA, the CDR3 is TGTGCCAGCAAGGGACTAGCGGGCTACAATGAGCAGTTCTTC.

The rearrangement uses TRBV27 and TRBJ1-5; D remains ambiguous. The CDR3 totals 14 residues. Looked up from germline, CDR1 is MNHEY and CDR2 is SMNVEV (reference sequence). V lost 0 bases, J lost 9 bases, and 12 bases lay in between. Written as DNA, the CDR3 is TGTGCCAGCAGTTTATCGACCCGGGCGGGGCCCCAGCATTTT. Translated: CASSLSTRAGPQHF.

The chain uses TRBV19 and TRBJ1-5; TRBD1 matches at 7 bases. After removal of 4 bases from V and 0 bases from J, the junction contained 9 bases not matched to a gene. The CDR3 extends over 17 amino acids. Germline lookup yields CDR1 LNHDA and CDR2 SQIVND (reference sequence). The CDR3 DNA sequence: TGTGCCAGTAGTACTACCGGGACAGCAGATAGCAATCAGCCCCAGCATTTT. Protein product: CASSTTGTADSNQPQHF.

V is TRBV19 and J is TRBJ1-4; possibly TRBD1 for D (6 bases). V lost 5 bases to trimming and J lost 6 bases, with 13 bases between them. Germline CDR1 and CDR2: LNHDA and SQIVND (reference sequence). The CDR3 covers 14 residues. The CDR3 DNA reads as TGTGCCAGTAGTCCACATACAGGGTATGAAAAACTGTTTTTT. As protein: CASSPHTGYEKLFF.